This section outlines one TCR beta chain sequence together with its context. This clone was recorded a few times. The antigen it binds to is not known. Qualities for individual bases were not recorded, and no much larger clone is one base off. This sample is part of a study of cytomegalovirus exposure and HLA in healthy donors (dated by TCRdb to 2016 to 2017). Describing the broader study: An earlier analysis of roughly 630 of the donors reported 250 to 300 Gb of sequence data and some 120 million unique TCR beta sequences from roughly 180 million T cells. Rather than drawing on any new phenotypic data, the later analysis identified candidate immune exposures from TCR beta sequences and the way those sequences occurred across donors. Class I and class II HLA loci were covered by the typing at four-digit resolution. An early release covering roughly 640 HLA-typed donors comprised roughly 300 gigabases of sequencing data and around 86 million unique TCR sequences. To predict cytomegalovirus infection status, the study combined high-throughput TCR immunosequencing, statistical association of individual TCRs with disease status, and machine learning. To study patterns of TCR occurrence, a later analysis re-analyzed previously published TCR beta repertoires from around 660 donors and added high-resolution HLA genotyping. Typing coverage differed by locus: A, B, C, DRB1 and DQB1 were typed in about 629-640 donors, DQA1 in about 550, DPA1 in roughly 590, and DPB1 in around 490. An earlier analysis of roughly 580 of the donors used high-throughput TCR beta sequencing to judge whether each TCR beta V gene segment behaved as functional or pseudogenic. Genome-wide SNP genotypes for about 60% of the roughly 670 donors were used in a later genetic analysis, which treated that subset as a discovery cohort. A separate validation cohort of some 130 different subjects was used in addition to the roughly 620-subject first cohort. The study was designed to test whether signatures of past pathogen exposure could be identified by cataloging public T cell receptors. Donor age, sex, ethnicity and CMV serostatus were compiled alongside the repertoire data. Because of strong linkage in the cohort, roughly 5 DR-DQ haplotypes were treated as single units for association and clustering. Among the roughly 400 genotyped donors, under 90% belonged to the genetic ancestry cluster associated with self-reported Caucasian donors. Among 398 genotyped donors of the cohort, an average of around 240,000 unique TCR beta nucleotide sequences were sequenced per donor, 15% to 20% of them non-productive. The study used immunosequencing to profile the T cell repertoires of more than 650 subjects and linked those repertoires to cytomegalovirus serostatus. Every repertoire in the discovery cohort had been generated on one and the same sequencing platform. Study-level results and caveats: Because HLA typing was unavailable for some donors at each locus, only the typed subset was used in association tests. The cohort was sequenced for TCR beta chains only, and without alpha or paired-chain data the features that could be detected were limited. Compared with the roughly 700-donor mean, donors in an Asian-associated ancestry cluster had fewer N-insertions in productive TCRs, according to a later genetic analysis. The classifier was reported to diagnose cytomegalovirus status with high specificity and sensitivity in both the original and validation cohorts. It was suggested by the authors that the approach could potentially be generalized to other disease states and immunological phenotypes. The study listed over 150 TCR beta chains as associated with cytomegalovirus. Assigning TCR associations to individual alleles was difficult when HLA alleles, especially DR and DQ, strongly co-occurred. A later analysis found that most CMV-associated TCR beta chains appeared HLA-restricted, with HLA associations seemingly driven largely by CMV exposure. The earlier analysis of a few hundred of the donors excluded roughly 17 rarely observed V segments, including chromosome 9 orphons, because counts were too low. A further reported finding was that TCR beta sequences accurately predicted the HLA-A and HLA-B alleles for most subjects in the first cohort. Several of the top co-occurrence clusters appeared to be linked to parvovirus B19, influenza, CMV and Epstein-Barr virus, according to a later analysis. The sequencing pipeline was judged likely to have produced a cluster of highly shared sequence variants as a technical artifact. In a later analysis, the rate of TCR association differed among HLA loci, with DRB1 alleles having the most associated TCRs and HLA-C alleles having the fewest. A few of the identified cytomegalovirus-associated TCR beta chains were confirmed in vitro to be specific for cytomegalovirus antigens. At a false discovery rate of 0.05, a later analysis linked approximately 18,000 TCR beta sequences to specific HLA alleles. Compared with equally common non-associated chains, HLA-associated TCR beta chains in a later analysis were more clonally expanded and had lower generation probabilities. A later genetic analysis associated a missense DCLRE1C variant with V-gene and J-gene trimming of TCR beta chains, and an independent cohort replicated the association. Some IMGT-functional V segments, including TRBV6-2 and TRBV6-3, could not be distinguished by the 87-base-pair reads and were therefore excluded. An earlier analysis of 587 of the donors showed that most TCR beta V segments appeared in productive rearrangements either about 87% or about 30% of the time, which broadly matched IMGT annotations. Most TCR sequences were seen in very few donors, while some public TCRs were found in many individuals. CMV serostatus was the only immune exposure information available for the cohort. Correlated functional status among segregating V segments might reflect linkage disequilibrium, but an unknown experimental factor could not be ruled out. Presence/absence analyses assumed roughly uniform sequencing depth across donors, an assumption that may not hold.

Library creation used the immunoSEQ multiplex PCR assay. A mixture of 60 forward primers for TCR Vbeta segments and 13 reverse primers for TCR Jbeta segments was used in the multiplex PCR. The CDR3 region of rearranged TCR beta genes was amplified from genomic DNA by a multiplex PCR assay. The amplified TCR beta libraries were sequenced on the Illumina HiSeq System as 87-base-pair reads. The authors' analysis ran thus. In a later analysis, roughly 80 million unique TCR beta chains were counted across the 650 to 750 repertoires, and around 10 million of these chains were shared by at least two donors. Raw reads were error-corrected and collapsed into unique sequences with a nearest-neighbor algorithm that merged closely related sequences to remove PCR and sequencing errors. Alignment of CDR3 sequences to IMGT reference sequences was used to assign V, D and J gene segments. Each retained sequence needed at least a six-nucleotide match to both a V gene segment and a J gene segment. Rearrangements were called productive when the CDR3 lacked stop codons and stayed in frame with V and J; all others were non-productive. Following IMGT convention, CDR3 was defined as the stretch from the second conserved V-encoded cysteine up to the conserved J-encoded phenylalanine. In an earlier analysis of roughly 580 of the donors, sequences lacking an unambiguous match to a single V gene segment were excluded. An earlier analysis of under 750 of the donors called V segments functional above 56.7% productive rearrangements and segregating when the between-donor standard deviation exceeded 5%. A statistical classification framework was developed to diagnose cytomegalovirus status using the catalog of TCR beta chain sequences. In a later analysis, V and J genes were assigned by comparing TCR nucleotide sequences against IMGT/GENE-DB human TR gene sequences. Using the TCRdist pipeline, a later analysis assigned CDR3 sequences along with most-parsimonious VDJ recombination scenarios. A later analysis defined each TCR beta chain by its CDR3 amino acid sequence plus V-gene family, and excluded reads lacking a unique V-gene family. To address suspected cross-contamination and a sequencing artifact, a later analysis removed over 500 highly shared, low-generation-probability nucleotide sequences. A later analysis calculated a clonal expansion index for each public chain from normalized within-repertoire ranks of inferred template counts. In a later analysis, generation probabilities were computed with a VDJ recombination model fitted to out-of-frame rearrangements, and the resulting probabilities were checked against IGoR. Hypergeometric tests were used in a later analysis to score TCR-TCR, TCR-HLA and TCR-CMV co-occurrence, with a repertoire-size bias correction applied to the TCR pairs. False discovery rates were estimated in a later analysis by permuting HLA or CMV assignments 20 times. In a later analysis, co-occurring TCRs were grouped with DBSCAN, and TCRdist sequence similarity was added when clustering was performed within HLA-allele-positive subsets. Repertoires with fewer than 30,000 or more than 120,000 public chains, plus five repertoires with anomalous nucleotide sharing, were excluded from co-occurrence clustering. Here the immuneACCESS table is served through TCRdb, limited to in-frame sequences with V and J called. Missing clones are a known gap in these copies; in checked studies unresolved V genes cover under half, and the rest lacks a known reason. V, J and clone size derive from that table, while D and trimming were established from the DNA sequence. A total of over 150,000 clones appear in this sample, 65% to 80% of them only once. The ten largest clones represent about 4.4% of the sample.

From its cysteine to its phenylalanine, the CDR3 spans 15 amino acids. The kept DNA is CDR3 alone, 45 bases in frame from the first base. According to the germline V gene (reference sequence), CDR1 reads LNHDA and CDR2 reads SQIVND. Trimming takes 6 bases off V and 0 bases off J; junction bases not matched to a gene: 5. The cohort consisted of some 670 healthy bone marrow donors. Cohort members were all nominally healthy when sampled, although unrecorded immune exposures were likely present. The donor tested CMV seropositive, placing the donor among the 250 to 300 seropositive members of the cohort. Each donor provided a peripheral blood sample, and peripheral blood mononuclear cells were used for TCR beta sequencing. The Qiagen DNeasy Blood Extraction Kit was used to extract genomic DNA from the blood cell samples.

The sequence came from a man aged 25 to 40 in good health and CMV-seropositive. Rearrangement joined TRBV19 to TRBJ2-5, and TRBD2 matches 9 of the central bases. Sequencing was done on a sample of PBMCs. The DNA sequence is given as TGTGCCAGTAGAAGGCGGGGGGGGTACCAAGAGACCCAGTACTTC. It is translated as CASRRRGGYQETQYF.